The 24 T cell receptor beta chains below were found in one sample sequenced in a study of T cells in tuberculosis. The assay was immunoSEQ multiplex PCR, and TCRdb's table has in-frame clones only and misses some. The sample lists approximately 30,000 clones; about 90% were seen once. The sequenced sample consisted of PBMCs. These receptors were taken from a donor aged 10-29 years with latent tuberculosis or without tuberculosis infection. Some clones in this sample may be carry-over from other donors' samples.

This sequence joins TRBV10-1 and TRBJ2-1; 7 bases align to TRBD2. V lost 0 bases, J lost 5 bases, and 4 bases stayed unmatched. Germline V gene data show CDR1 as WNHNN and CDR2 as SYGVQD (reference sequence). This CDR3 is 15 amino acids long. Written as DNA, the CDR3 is TGCGCCAGCAGTGAGTCCAAGCGGGACCACAATGAGCAGTTCTTC. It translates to CASSESKRDHNEQFF.

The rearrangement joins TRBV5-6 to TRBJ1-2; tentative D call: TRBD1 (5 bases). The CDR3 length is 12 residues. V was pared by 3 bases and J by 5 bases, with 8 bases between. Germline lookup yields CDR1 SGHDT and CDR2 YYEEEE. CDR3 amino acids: CASSSGTYGYTF. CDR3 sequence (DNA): TGTGCCAGCAGCTCCGGGACTTATGGCTACACCTTC.

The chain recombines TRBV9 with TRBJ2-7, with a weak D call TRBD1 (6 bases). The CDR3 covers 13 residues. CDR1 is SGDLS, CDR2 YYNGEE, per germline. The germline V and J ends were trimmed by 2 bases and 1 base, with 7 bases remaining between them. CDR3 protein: CASSVGQSYEQYF. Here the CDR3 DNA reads TGTGCCAGCAGCGTCGGACAGTCCTACGAGCAGTACTTC.

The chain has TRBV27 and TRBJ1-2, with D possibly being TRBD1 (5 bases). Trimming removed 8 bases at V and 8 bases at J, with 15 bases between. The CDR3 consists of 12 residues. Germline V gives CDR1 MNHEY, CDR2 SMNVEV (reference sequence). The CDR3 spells CASPATGRGYTF. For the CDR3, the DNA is TGTGCCAGCCCTGCCACAGGTAGGGGCTACACCTTC.

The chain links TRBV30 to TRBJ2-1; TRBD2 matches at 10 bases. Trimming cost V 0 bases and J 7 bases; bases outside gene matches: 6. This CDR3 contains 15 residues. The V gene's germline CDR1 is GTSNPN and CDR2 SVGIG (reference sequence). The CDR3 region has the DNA TGTGCCTGGAGTGTGGGACTAGCGAGGGGGAATGAGCAGTTCTTC. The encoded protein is CAWSVGLARGNEQFF.

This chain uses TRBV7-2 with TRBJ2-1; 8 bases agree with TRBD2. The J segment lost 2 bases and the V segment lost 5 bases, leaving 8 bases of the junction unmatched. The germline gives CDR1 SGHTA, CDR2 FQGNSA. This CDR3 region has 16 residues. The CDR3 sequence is CASSPLAGSPYNEQFF. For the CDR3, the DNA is TGTGCCAGCAGCCCGTTAGCGGGGTCGCCCTACAATGAGCAGTTCTTC.

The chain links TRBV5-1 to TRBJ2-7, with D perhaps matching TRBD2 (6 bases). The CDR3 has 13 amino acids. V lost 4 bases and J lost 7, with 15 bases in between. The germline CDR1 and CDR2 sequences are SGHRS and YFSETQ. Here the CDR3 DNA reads TGCGCCAGCAGCCGACTTCCGGGGGAGGAGCAGTACTTC. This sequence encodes CASSRLPGEEQYF.

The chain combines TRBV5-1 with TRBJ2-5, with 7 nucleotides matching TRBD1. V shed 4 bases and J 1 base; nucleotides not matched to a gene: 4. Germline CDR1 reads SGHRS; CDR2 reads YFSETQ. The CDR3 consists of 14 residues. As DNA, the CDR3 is TGCGCCAGCAGCCGGGGACAGACCCAAGAGACCCAGTACTTC. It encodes CASSRGQTQETQYF.

CDR3 sequence reads: CASSLSGGGGVGGYTF. The CDR3 DNA is TGTGCCAGCAGTTTATCGGGTGGAGGAGGAGTGGGTGGCTACACCTTC. The chain recombines TRBV27 with TRBJ1-2; the D is unclear. CDR3 length: 16 amino acids. Trimming took 0 bases from V and 7 from J, leaving 18 bases between them. Germline CDR1 reads MNHEY; CDR2 reads SMNVEV (reference sequence).

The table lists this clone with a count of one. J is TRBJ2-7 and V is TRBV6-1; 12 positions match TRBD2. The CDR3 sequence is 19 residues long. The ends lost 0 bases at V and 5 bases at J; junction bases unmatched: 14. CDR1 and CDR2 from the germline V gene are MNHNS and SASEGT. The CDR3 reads CASSEAVTGGRLAGDEQYF. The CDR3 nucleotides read TGTGCCAGCAGTGAAGCGGTGACAGGGGGCAGACTAGCGGGAGACGAGCAGTACTTC.

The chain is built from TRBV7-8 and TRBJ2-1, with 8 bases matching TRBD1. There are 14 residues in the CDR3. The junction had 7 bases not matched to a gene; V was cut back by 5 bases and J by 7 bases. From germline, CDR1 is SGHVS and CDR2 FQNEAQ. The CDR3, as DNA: TGTGCCAGCAGCCCGCGGACAGGGCCAAATGAGCAGTTCTTC. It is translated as CASSPRTGPNEQFF. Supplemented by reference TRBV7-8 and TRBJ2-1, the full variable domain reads GAGVSQSPRYKVAKRGQDVALRCDPISGHVSLFWYQQALGQGPEFLTYFQNEAQLDKSGLPSDRFFAERPEGSVSTLKIQRTQQEDSAVYLCASSPRTGPNEQFFGPGTRLTVL.

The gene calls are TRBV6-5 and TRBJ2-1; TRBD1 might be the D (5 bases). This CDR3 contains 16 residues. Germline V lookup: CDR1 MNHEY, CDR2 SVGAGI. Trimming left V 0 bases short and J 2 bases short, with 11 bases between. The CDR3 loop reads CASSYSNTGPYNEQFF. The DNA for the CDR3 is TGTGCCAGCAGTTACTCGAACACAGGCCCCTACAATGAGCAGTTCTTC.

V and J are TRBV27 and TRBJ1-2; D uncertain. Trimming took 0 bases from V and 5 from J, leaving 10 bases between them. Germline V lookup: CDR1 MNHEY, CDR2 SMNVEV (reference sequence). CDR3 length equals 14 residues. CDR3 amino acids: CASSLSMPDYGYTF. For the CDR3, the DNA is TGTGCCAGCAGTTTATCTATGCCAGATTATGGCTACACCTTC.

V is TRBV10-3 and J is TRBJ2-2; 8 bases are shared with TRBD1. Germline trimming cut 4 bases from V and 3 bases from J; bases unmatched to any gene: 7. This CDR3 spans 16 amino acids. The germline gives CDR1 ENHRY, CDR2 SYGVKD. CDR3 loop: CAISGPPGQDTGELFF. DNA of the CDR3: TGTGCCATCAGTGGGCCTCCGGGACAGGACACCGGGGAGCTGTTTTTT.

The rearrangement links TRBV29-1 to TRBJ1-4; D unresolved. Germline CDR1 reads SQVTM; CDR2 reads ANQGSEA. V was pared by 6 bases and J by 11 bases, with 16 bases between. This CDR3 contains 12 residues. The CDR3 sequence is CSVGYSGKKLFF. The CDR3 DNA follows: TGCAGCGTGGGTTACTCGGGGAAGAAACTGTTTTTT.

The CDR3 coding sequence is TGTGCCAGTAGTATAGGGAGTTTAGATGAGCAGTTCTTC. Protein: CASSIGSLDEQFF. This chain uses TRBV19 with TRBJ2-1; no definite D call. Deletions cut 1 base from V and 8 bases from J, with 9 bases between. CDR3 length: 13 amino acids. Per the germline V gene, CDR1 is LNHDA and CDR2 is SQIVND (reference sequence).

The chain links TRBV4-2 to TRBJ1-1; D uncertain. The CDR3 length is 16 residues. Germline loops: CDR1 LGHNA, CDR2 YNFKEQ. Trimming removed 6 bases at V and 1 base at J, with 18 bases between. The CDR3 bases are TGTGCCAGCAGTCGTACTCATGACAAATGGAACACTGAAGCTTTCTTT. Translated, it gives CASSRTHDKWNTEAFF.

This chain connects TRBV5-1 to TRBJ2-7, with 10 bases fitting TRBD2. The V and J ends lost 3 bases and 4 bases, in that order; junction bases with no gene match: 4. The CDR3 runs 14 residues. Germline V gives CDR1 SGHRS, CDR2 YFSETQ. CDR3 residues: CASSSAGLAYEQYF. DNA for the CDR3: TGCGCCAGCAGCTCCGCGGGACTAGCGTACGAGCAGTACTTC.

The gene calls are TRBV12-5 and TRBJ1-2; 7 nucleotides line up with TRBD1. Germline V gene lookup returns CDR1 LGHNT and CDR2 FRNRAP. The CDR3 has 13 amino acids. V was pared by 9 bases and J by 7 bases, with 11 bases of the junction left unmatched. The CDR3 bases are TGTGCTAGCTTTGGTGAGGGGGCTTCTGGCTACACCTTC. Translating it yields CASFGEGASGYTF. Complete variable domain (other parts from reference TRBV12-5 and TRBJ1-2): DARVTQTPRHKVTEMGQEVTMRCQPILGHNTVFWYRQTMMQGLELLAYFRNRAPLDDSGMPKDRFSAEMPDATLATLKIQPSEPRDSAVYFCASFGEGASGYTFGSGTRLTVV.

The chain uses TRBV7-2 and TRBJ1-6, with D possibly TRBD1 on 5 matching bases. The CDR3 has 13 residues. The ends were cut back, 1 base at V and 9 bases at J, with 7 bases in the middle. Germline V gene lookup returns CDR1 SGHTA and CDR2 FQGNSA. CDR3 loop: CASSLETGSPLHF. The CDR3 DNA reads TGTGCCAGCAGCTTAGAAACAGGTTCACCCCTCCACTTT.

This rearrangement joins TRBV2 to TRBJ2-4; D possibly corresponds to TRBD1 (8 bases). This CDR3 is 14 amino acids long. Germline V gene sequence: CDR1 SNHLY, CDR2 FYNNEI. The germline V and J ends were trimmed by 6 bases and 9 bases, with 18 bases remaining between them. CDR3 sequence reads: CASRAGQGGAIQYF. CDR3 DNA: TGTGCCAGCAGGGCCGGACAGGGAGGGGCCATTCAGTACTTC.

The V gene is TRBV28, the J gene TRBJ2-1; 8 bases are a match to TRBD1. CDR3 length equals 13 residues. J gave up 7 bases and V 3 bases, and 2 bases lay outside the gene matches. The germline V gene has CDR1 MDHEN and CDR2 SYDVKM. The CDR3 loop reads CASSFRDRNEQFF. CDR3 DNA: TGTGCCAGCAGTTTCCGGGACAGGAATGAGCAGTTCTTC.

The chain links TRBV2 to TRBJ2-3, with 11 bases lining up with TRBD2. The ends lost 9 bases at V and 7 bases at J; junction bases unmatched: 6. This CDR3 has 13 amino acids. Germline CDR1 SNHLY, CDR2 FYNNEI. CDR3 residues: CASSGGAVYTQYF. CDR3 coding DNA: TGTGCCAGTAGCGGGGGGGCGGTCTATACGCAGTATTTT.

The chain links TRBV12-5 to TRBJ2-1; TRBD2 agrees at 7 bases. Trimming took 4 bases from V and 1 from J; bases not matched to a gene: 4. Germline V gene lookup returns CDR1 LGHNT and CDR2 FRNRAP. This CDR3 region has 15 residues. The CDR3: CASGWWRESYNEQFF. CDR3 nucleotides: TGTGCTAGTGGTTGGTGGCGGGAGTCCTACAATGAGCAGTTCTTC.